These 12 T cell receptor beta chains were sequenced from one sample in a study of control samples from healthy donors and cancer patients (TCRdb year 2020). Library construction relied on the immunoSEQ multiplex PCR assay. TCRdb provides this immuneACCESS table in a form limited to in-frame rearrangements. Some clones are lacking; in checked studies, under half of them reflect an unresolved V gene, and why the rest are absent is not known. The sample contains over 150,000 clones, approximately 94% of them found a single time. Roughly 15% of the sample belongs to the ten largest clones. The specimen was PBMCs. These receptors came from a man in his sixties with colorectal cancer.

This sequence joins TRBV12-3 or TRBV12-4 and TRBJ1-1, with a weak D call TRBD1 (5 bases). The CDR3 is 13 residues long. V was cut by 6 bases and J by 5 bases, with 13 bases left in between. The CDR3 DNA follows: TGTGCCAGCAGCTCCCCGGGGGATACTGAAGCTTTCTTT. This codes for CASSSPGDTEAFF.

V is TRBV20-1 and J is TRBJ1-1, with TRBD1 as a possible D gene (5 bases). CDR1 and CDR2 from the germline V gene are DFQATT and SNEGSKA (reference sequence). This CDR3 is built from 11 residues. V was clipped by 4 bases and J by 6 bases, with 9 bases between them. The CDR3 bases are TGCAGTGCTACTTGGGACTCTGAAGCTTTCTTT. Protein: CSATWDSEAFF.

The chain is built from TRBV19 and TRBJ2-2; no reliable D call. V was trimmed by 3 bases and J by 6 bases, leaving 11 bases between them. The germline CDR1 and CDR2 sequences are LNHDA and SQIVND (reference sequence). The CDR3 runs to 14 residues. The CDR3 spells CASSIRLSAGELFF. The CDR3 coding sequence is TGTGCCAGTAGTATTAGACTGTCGGCCGGGGAGCTGTTTTTT.

This chain uses TRBV7-2 with TRBJ1-5, with D unresolved. This CDR3 spans 13 amino acids. Germline values: CDR1 SGHTA, CDR2 FQGNSA. The V end was cut by 5 bases, the J end by 5 bases, with 10 bases between. In DNA form, the CDR3 reads TGTGCCAGCAGCCCACGGGGTGATCAGCCCCAGCATTTT. Amino acid sequence: CASSPRGDQPQHF.

The chain couples TRBV7-2 to TRBJ1-2; 9 bases line up with TRBD1. Looked up from germline, CDR1 is SGHTA and CDR2 is FQGNSA. With V trimmed by 5 bases and J by 14 bases, 9 bases remained unmatched. This CDR3 comprises 12 residues. The CDR3 DNA follows: TGTGCCAGCAGCCGGGACAGGGTGTCAGGAACCTTC. Amino acid sequence: CASSRDRVSGTF.

The chain links TRBV19 to TRBJ1-6; D not resolved. The V gene lost 7 bases and the J gene lost 7 bases, with 11 bases spanning the gap. The CDR3 contains 13 residues. Germline V gene sequence: CDR1 LNHDA, CDR2 SQIVND (reference sequence). The CDR3 region has the DNA TGTGCCAGTAAGGAGGGATTCAATTCACCCCTCCACTTT. The encoded protein is CASKEGFNSPLHF.

The chain is built from TRBV7-9 and TRBJ2-3; D uncertain. The V end lost 4 bases, the J end lost 4 bases, and 12 bases lay between the germline ends. Germline V gene data show CDR1 as SEHNR and CDR2 as FQNEAQ (reference sequence). The CDR3 totals 14 residues. The CDR3 reads CASSSSPIADTQYF. The CDR3 DNA follows: TGTGCCAGCAGCTCCTCTCCCATTGCAGATACGCAGTATTTT.

The J gene is TRBJ2-7, the V gene TRBV12-3 or TRBV12-4; D remains unclear. The CDR3 totals 12 residues. V shed 5 bases and J shed 0 bases, with 5 bases lying between them. The CDR3, as DNA: TGTGCCAGCAGTCACCTCTCCTACGAGCAGTACTTC. This encodes CASSHLSYEQYF.

This clone was observed a handful of times. The sample has other DNA sequences that encode this CDR3 too. This sequence joins TRBV29-1 and TRBJ2-7; 7 bases agree with TRBD1. This CDR3 contains 13 residues. Germline-derived CDR1 and CDR2 are SQVTM and ANQGSEA. The V and J ends lost 6 bases and 0 bases, in that order; junction bases with no gene match: 5. CDR3 DNA sequence: TGCAGCGTCTTGACAGGGAACTCCTACGAGCAGTACTTC. This encodes CSVLTGNSYEQYF.

The chain employs TRBV4-1 and TRBJ2-5; D not resolved. The CDR3 sequence is 13 residues long. The V and J ends lost 1 base and 4 bases respectively, with 7 bases between them. Germline CDR1 reads MGHRA; CDR2 reads YSYEKL. The CDR3 region is CASSQAIRETQYF. DNA for the CDR3: TGCGCCAGCAGCCAAGCGATTCGAGAGACCCAGTACTTC.

The sample holds one count of this clone. This chain connects TRBV5-1 to TRBJ2-7; no clear D. CDR1 SGHRS and CDR2 YFSETQ come from the germline V gene. V was trimmed by 3 bases and J by 6 bases, leaving 13 bases between them. The CDR3 totals 13 residues. The CDR3 loop is CASSSPPTSEQYF. CDR3 in DNA: TGCGCCAGCAGCTCCCCACCCACCTCCGAGCAGTACTTC.

V gene TRBV11-2 combines with J gene TRBJ1-2; 9 bases map to TRBD1. Germline-derived CDR1 and CDR2 are SGHAT and FQNNGV. This CDR3 spans 16 amino acids. The trim removed 5 bases at V and 0 bases at J, leaving 7 bases unmatched. The CDR3: CASSQRQGGANYGYTF. The CDR3, as DNA: TGTGCCAGCAGCCAGCGACAGGGGGGGGCTAACTATGGCTACACCTTC.